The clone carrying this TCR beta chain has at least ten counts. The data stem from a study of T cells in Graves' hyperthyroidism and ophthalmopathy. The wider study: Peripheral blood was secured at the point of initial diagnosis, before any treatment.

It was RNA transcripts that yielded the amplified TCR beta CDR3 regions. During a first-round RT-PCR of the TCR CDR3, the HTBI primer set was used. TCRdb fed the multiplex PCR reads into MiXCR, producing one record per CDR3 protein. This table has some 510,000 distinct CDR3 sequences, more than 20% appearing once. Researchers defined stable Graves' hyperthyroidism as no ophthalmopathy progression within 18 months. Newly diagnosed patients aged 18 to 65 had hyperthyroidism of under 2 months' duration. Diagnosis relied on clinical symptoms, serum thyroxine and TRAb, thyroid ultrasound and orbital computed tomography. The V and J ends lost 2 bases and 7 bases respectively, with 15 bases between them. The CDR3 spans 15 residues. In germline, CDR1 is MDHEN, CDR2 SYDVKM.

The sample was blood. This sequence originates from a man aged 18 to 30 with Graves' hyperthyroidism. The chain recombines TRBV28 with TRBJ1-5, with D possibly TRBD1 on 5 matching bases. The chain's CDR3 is CASSLEGGAGQPQHF. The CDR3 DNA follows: TGTGCCAGCAGTTTAGAAGGCGGGGCAGGACAGCCCCAGCATTTT.